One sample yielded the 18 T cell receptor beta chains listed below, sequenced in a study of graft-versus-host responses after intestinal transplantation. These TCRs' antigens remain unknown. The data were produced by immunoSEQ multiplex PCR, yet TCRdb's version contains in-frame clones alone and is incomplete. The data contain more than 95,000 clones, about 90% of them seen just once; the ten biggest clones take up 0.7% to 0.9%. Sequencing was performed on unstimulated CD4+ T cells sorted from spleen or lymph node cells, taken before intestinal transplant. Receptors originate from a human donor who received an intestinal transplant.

The CDR3 reads CASSETRLSSYEQYF. The CDR3 DNA follows: TGTGCCAGCAGTGAAACGCGACTTAGTTCCTACGAGCAGTACTTC. V and J are TRBV2 and TRBJ2-7; no clear D. With 2 bases removed from V and 1 base from J, the gap between germline ends came to 12 bases. Germline assignment: CDR1 SNHLY and CDR2 FYNNEI. The CDR3 contains 15 residues. The variable domain in full, completed from reference TRBV2 and TRBJ2-7, reads EPEVTQTPSHQVTQMGQEVILRCVPISNHLYFYWYRQILGQKVEFLVSFYNNEISEKSEIFDDQFSVERPDGSNFTLKIRSTKLEDSAMYFCASSETRLSSYEQYFGPGTRLTVT.

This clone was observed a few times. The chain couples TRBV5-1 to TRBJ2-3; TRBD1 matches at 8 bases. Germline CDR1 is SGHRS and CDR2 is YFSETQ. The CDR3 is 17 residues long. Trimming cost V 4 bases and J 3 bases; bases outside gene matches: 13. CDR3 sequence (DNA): TGCGCCAGCAGCACCCCGAGGACAGGGAACCGAACAGATACGCAGTATTTT. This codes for CASSTPRTGNRTDTQYF.

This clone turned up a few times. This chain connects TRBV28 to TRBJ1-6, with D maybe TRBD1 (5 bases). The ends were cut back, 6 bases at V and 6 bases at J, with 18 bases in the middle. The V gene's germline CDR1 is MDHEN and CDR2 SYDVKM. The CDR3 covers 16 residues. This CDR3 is CASSLRQGGFNSPLHF. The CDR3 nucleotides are TGTGCCAGCAGCCTCCGGCAGGGCGGTTTTAATTCACCCCTCCACTTT.

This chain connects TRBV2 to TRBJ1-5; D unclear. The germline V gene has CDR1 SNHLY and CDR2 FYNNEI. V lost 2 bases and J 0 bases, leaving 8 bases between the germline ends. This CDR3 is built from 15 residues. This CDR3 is CASSESGTSNQPQHF. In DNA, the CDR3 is TGTGCCAGCAGTGAATCGGGTACTAGCAATCAGCCCCAGCATTTT.

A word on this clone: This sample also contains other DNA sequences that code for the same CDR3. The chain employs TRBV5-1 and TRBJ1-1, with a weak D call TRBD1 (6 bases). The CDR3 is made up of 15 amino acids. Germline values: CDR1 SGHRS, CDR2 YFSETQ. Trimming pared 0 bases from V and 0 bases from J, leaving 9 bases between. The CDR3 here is CASSLEGQMNTEAFF. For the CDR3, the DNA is TGCGCCAGCAGCTTGGAGGGACAAATGAACACTGAAGCTTTCTTT. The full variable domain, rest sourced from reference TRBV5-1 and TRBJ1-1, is KAGVTQTPRYLIKTRGQQVTLSCSPISGHRSVSWYQQTPGQGLQFLFEYFSETQRNKGNFPGRFSGRQFSNSRSEMNVSTLELGDSALYLCASSLEGQMNTEAFFGQGTRLTVV.

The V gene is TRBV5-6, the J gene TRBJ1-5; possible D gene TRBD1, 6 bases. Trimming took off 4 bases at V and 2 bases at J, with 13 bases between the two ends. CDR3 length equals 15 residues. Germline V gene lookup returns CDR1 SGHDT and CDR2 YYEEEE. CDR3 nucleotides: TGTGCCAGCAGCCTGCTTGGGGGCGGCAATCAGCCCCAGCATTTT. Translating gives CASSLLGGGNQPQHF.

The CDR3: CAISDPYRAATNEKLFF. CDR3 nucleotides: TGTGCCATCAGTGATCCCTACCGGGCTGCAACTAATGAAAAACTGTTTTTT. The rearrangement uses TRBV10-3 and TRBJ1-4; D uncertain. Germline V lookup: CDR1 ENHRY, CDR2 SYGVKD. V gave up 3 bases and J gave up 0 bases, with 14 bases separating them. The CDR3 is made up of 17 amino acids.

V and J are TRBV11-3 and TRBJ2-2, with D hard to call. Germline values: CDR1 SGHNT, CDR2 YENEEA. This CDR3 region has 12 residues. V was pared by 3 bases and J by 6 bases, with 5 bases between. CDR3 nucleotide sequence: TGTGCCAGCAGCTTTGACTCCGGGGAGCTGTTTTTT. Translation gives CASSFDSGELFF.

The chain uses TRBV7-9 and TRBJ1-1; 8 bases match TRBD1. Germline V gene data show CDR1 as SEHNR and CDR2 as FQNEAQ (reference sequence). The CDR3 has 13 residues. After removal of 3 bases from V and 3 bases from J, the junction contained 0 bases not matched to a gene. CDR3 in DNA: TGTGCCAGCAGCTTGGACAGGGACACTGAAGCTTTCTTT. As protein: CASSLDRDTEAFF. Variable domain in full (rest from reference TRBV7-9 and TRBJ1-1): DTGVSQNPRHKITKRGQNVTFRCDPISEHNRLYWYRQTLGQGPEFLTYFQNEAQLEKSRLLSDRFSAERPKGSFSTLEIQRTEQGDSAMYLCASSLDRDTEAFFGQGTRLTVV.

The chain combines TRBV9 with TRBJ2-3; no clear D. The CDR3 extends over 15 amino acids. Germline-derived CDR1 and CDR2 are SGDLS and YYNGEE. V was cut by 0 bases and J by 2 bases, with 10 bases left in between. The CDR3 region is CASSVASLNTDTQYF. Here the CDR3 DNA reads TGTGCCAGCAGCGTAGCGAGTCTCAACACAGATACGCAGTATTTT.

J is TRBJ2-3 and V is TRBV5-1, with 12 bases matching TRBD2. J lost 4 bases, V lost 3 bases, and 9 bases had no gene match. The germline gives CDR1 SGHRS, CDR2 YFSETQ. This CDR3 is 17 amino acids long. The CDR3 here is CASSSTPLAGGADTQYF. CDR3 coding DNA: TGCGCCAGCAGCTCGACCCCACTAGCGGGGGGAGCAGATACGCAGTATTTT.

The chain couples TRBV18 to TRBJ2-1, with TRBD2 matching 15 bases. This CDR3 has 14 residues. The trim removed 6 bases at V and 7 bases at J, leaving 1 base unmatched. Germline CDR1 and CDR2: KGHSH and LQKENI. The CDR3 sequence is CASSGTSGRNEQFF. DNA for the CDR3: TGTGCCAGCTCGGGGACTAGCGGGAGGAATGAGCAGTTCTTC.

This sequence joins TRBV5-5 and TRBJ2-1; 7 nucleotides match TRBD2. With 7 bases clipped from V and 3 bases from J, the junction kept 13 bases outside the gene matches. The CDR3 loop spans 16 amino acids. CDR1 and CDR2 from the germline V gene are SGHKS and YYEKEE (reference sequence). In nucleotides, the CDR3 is TGTGCCAGCGCGCGGGGTGGCGGGGGTCACTACAATGAGCAGTTCTTC. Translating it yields CASARGGGGHYNEQFF.

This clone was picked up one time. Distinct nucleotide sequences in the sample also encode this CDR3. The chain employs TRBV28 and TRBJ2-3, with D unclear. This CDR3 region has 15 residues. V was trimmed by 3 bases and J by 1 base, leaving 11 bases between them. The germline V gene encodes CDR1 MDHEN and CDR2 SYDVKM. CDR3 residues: CASSLLGLGTDTQYF. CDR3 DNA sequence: TGTGCCAGCAGTTTGCTCGGCCTGGGCACAGATACGCAGTATTTT. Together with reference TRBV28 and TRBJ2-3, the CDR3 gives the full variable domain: DVKVTQSSRYLVKRTGEKVFLECVQDMDHENMFWYRQDPGLGLRLIYFSYDVKMKEKGDIPEGYSVSREKKERFSLILESASTNQTSMYLCASSLLGLGTDTQYFGPGTRLTVL.

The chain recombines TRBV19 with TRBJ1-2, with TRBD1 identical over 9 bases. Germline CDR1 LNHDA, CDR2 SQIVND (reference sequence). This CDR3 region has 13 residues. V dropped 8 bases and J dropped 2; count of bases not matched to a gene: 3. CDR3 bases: TGTGCCAGTGGGACAGGGAACAACTATGGCTACACCTTC. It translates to CASGTGNNYGYTF.

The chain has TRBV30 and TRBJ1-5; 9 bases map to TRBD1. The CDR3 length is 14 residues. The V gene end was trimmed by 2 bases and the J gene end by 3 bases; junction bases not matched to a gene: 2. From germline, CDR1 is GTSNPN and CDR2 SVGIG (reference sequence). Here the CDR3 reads CAWSSQGANQPQHF. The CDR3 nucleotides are TGTGCCTGGAGTTCACAGGGGGCCAATCAGCCCCAGCATTTT.

The CDR3 region has the DNA TGTGCCAGCAGGGTTAGCAGGACTTTCTATGGCTACACCTTC. It translates to CASRVSRTFYGYTF. The chain couples TRBV5-6 to TRBJ1-2; D remains unclear. The CDR3 sequence is 14 residues long. Looked up from germline, CDR1 is SGHDT and CDR2 is YYEEEE. The V and J ends lost 5 bases and 4 bases respectively, with 15 bases between them.

In DNA form, the CDR3 reads TGTGCCAGTAGTATTTTCGGACAGGTGAACACTGAAGCTTTCTTT. This codes for CASSIFGQVNTEAFF. V gene TRBV19 combines with J gene TRBJ1-1; TRBD1 agrees at 7 bases. J gave up 0 bases and V 3 bases, and 4 bases lay outside the gene matches. The CDR3 loop spans 15 amino acids. The germline V gene has CDR1 LNHDA and CDR2 SQIVND (reference sequence). Combining the CDR3 with reference TRBV19 and TRBJ1-1 gives the whole variable domain DGGITQSPKYLFRKEGQNVTLSCEQNLNHDAMYWYRQDPGQGLRLIYYSQIVNDFQKGDIAEGYSVSREKKESFPLTVTSAQKNPTAFYLCASSIFGQVNTEAFFGQGTRLTVV.